One and the same sample provided the 32 T cell receptor beta chains below, sequenced in a study of cytomegalovirus exposure and HLA in healthy donors. Primers: 60 Vbeta forward and 13 Jbeta reverse. Libraries were prepared by immunoSEQ multiplex PCR; TCRdb keeps only in-frame clonotypes and omits some of them. The sample consists of more than 70,000 clones, over 65% of them appearing once. Sequenced material: PBMCs. These TCRs come from a man aged 50-60 years in good health and CMV-seropositive.

The V and J genes are TRBV13 and TRBJ2-7; a weak D match, TRBD2 (5 bases). V lost 5 bases to trimming and J lost 5 bases, with 16 bases between them. Germline V gene data show CDR1 as PRHDT and CDR2 as FYEKMQ (reference sequence). The length of the CDR3 is 14 residues. In DNA form, the CDR3 reads TGTGCCAGCAGCCCGGGAAGGACCCGGGACGAGCAGTACTTC. Amino acid sequence: CASSPGRTRDEQYF.

In its sample, this clone was seen a few times. The CDR3, as DNA: TGTGCCAGCAGCCCCGAAACGAGGCAGAACACAGATACGCAGTATTTT. The encoded protein is CASSPETRQNTDTQYF. V gene TRBV5-4 combines with J gene TRBJ2-3; D is undetermined. The CDR3 has 16 residues. V gave up 4 bases and J gave up 2 bases, with 17 bases separating them. CDR1 is SGHNT, CDR2 YYREEE, per germline (reference sequence).

The chain employs TRBV5-1 and TRBJ1-4, with D perhaps matching TRBD1 (5 bases). Germline values: CDR1 SGHRS, CDR2 YFSETQ. The CDR3 has 15 amino acids. Trimming removed 0 bases from V and 4 bases from J, with 10 bases in between. CDR3 amino acids: CASSLAGAFNEKLFF. CDR3 nucleotides: TGCGCCAGCAGCTTGGCTGGGGCCTTTAATGAAAAACTGTTTTTT.

In regard to this clone: One end of the junction does not line up with germline, which may come from a read error. The chain uses TRBV5-1 and TRBJ2-6, with D perhaps TRBD1 (6 bases). Germline lookup yields CDR1 SGHRS and CDR2 YFSETQ. The CDR3 totals 16 residues. DNA for the CDR3: TGCGCCAGCAGCTTGAAAGGGGGTTCTGGGGCCAACGGCCTGACTTTC. Translation: CASSLKGGSGANGLTF.

A few counts support this clone. The CDR3 nucleotides are TGTGCCAGCAGAACGACAGGGCGCCCCGACGAGCAGTACTTC. This translates into CASRTTGRPDEQYF. V gene TRBV5-6 combines with J gene TRBJ2-7; 7 nucleotides align to TRBD1. The CDR3 is made up of 14 amino acids. Germline CDR1 reads SGHDT; CDR2 reads YYEEEE. Trimming cost V 5 bases and J 5 bases; bases outside gene matches: 10.

A few counts support this clone. The chain is built from TRBV5-1 and TRBJ1-3; possibly TRBD1 for D (6 bases). CDR1 is SGHRS and CDR2 is YFSETQ in the germline V gene. V lost 3 bases, J lost 4 bases, and 14 bases lay in between. This CDR3 spans 15 amino acids. The CDR3 protein is CASSWEQGNGNTIYF. CDR3 nucleotide sequence: TGCGCCAGCAGCTGGGAACAGGGAAACGGAAACACCATATATTTT.

The genes are TRBV28 and TRBJ2-1, with D maybe TRBD1 (6 bases). With 10 bases removed from V and 9 bases from J, the gap between germline ends came to 13 bases. The CDR3 is 11 residues long. In germline, CDR1 is MDHEN, CDR2 SYDVKM. CDR3 bases: TGTGCCACCAACGGACAGCCTGAGCAGTTCTTC. The encoded protein is CATNGQPEQFF.

As regards this clone: An end of the junction does not agree with germline; a read error may underlie this. This rearrangement joins TRBV7-2 to TRBJ2-7, with 10 nucleotides matching TRBD1. Germline V gene sequence: CDR1 SGHTA, CDR2 FQGNSA. The CDR3 is 15 amino acids. In nucleotides, the CDR3 is TGTGCCAGCAGCACAACGACAGGGGGCTCCAACGAGCAGTACTTC. Translated, it gives CASSTTTGGSNEQYF.

The chain has TRBV30 and TRBJ1-3; the D gene is possibly TRBD1 (5 bases). Germline CDR1 GTSNPN, CDR2 SVGIG (reference sequence). The CDR3 consists of 13 residues. V lost 4 bases and J lost 0, with 7 bases in between. The CDR3 is CAWTRGSGNTIYF. The CDR3 nucleotides read TGTGCCTGGACTAGGGGCTCTGGAAACACCATATATTTT.

V usage is TRBV4-3 and J usage is TRBJ2-7; D unresolved. Germline assignment: CDR1 LGHNA and CDR2 YSLEER. V was trimmed by 4 bases and J by 6 bases, leaving 19 bases between them. This CDR3 region has 15 residues. The CDR3 here is CASSLRVDPLVEQYF. CDR3 coding DNA: TGCGCCAGCAGCCTCCGGGTAGACCCCTTAGTCGAGCAGTACTTC.

This chain joins TRBV5-1 and TRBJ2-1; 8 bases map to TRBD2. The V segment lost 4 bases and the J segment 6 bases; nucleotides outside the gene matches: 9. Per the germline V gene, CDR1 is SGHRS and CDR2 is YFSETQ. The CDR3 has 15 residues. The CDR3: CASSPLAGSLNEQFF. The DNA of the CDR3 is TGCGCCAGCAGCCCGCTAGCGGGTTCCCTCAATGAGCAGTTCTTC.

The table lists this clone with a few counts. The V call is TRBV19, the J call TRBJ2-2, with TRBD1 identical over 7 bases. The J segment lost 1 base and the V segment lost 10 bases, leaving 6 bases of the junction unmatched. The CDR3 contains 14 residues. CDR1 is LNHDA, CDR2 SQIVND, per germline (reference sequence). The CDR3 is CATEGARNTGELFF. CDR3 DNA sequence: TGTGCCACCGAGGGGGCCCGGAACACCGGGGAGCTGTTTTTT.

V usage is TRBV2 and J usage is TRBJ1-6; D gene unclear. The CDR3 has 16 residues. V dropped 7 bases and J dropped 0 bases, with 13 bases sitting between them. Germline CDR1 is SNHLY and CDR2 is FYNNEI. The CDR3 protein is CASTPSETSYNSPLHF. CDR3 sequence (DNA): TGTGCCAGCACCCCCAGCGAGACCTCCTATAATTCACCCCTCCACTTT.

This chain connects TRBV27 to TRBJ2-7, with 9 bases matching TRBD2. Germline values: CDR1 MNHEY, CDR2 SMNVEV (reference sequence). Germline trimming cut 5 bases from V and 4 bases from J; bases unmatched to any gene: 9. This CDR3 has 15 residues. CDR3: CASSKPGLAVYEQYF. For the CDR3, the DNA is TGTGCCAGCAGTAAACCGGGACTAGCAGTATACGAGCAGTACTTC.

This clone was observed a handful of times. This sequence joins TRBV7-6 and TRBJ2-7; no clear D. This CDR3 contains 14 residues. CDR1 SGHVS and CDR2 FNYEAQ come from the germline V gene. The germline V and J ends were trimmed by 4 bases and 0 bases, with 10 bases remaining between them. CDR3 nucleotide sequence: TGTGCCAGCAGCTCCTACTCGAGCTCCTACGAGCAGTACTTC. Its translation is CASSSYSSSYEQYF.

The chain has TRBV11-2 and TRBJ1-2; 9 bases map to TRBD1. The CDR3 runs to 15 residues. J lost 6 bases, V lost 8 bases, and 13 bases had no gene match. From germline, CDR1 is SGHAT and CDR2 FQNNGV. In nucleotides, the CDR3 is TGTGCCAGCGGAAGTAACAGGGGGCGCAGCGATGGCTACACCTTC. Amino acid sequence: CASGSNRGRSDGYTF.

The V call is TRBV5-1, the J call TRBJ1-5; D is unclear. Trimming stripped 5 bases from V and 3 bases from J, with 15 bases between. The CDR3 length is 15 residues. CDR1 is SGHRS and CDR2 is YFSETQ in the germline V gene. The CDR3 sequence is CASSPSAGSNQPQHF. Written as DNA, the CDR3 is TGCGCCAGCAGTCCAAGTGCAGGTTCCAATCAGCCCCAGCATTTT.

J is TRBJ2-7 and V is TRBV5-5; D call uncertain. The CDR3 totals 14 residues. Germline assignment: CDR1 SGHKS and CDR2 YYEKEE (reference sequence). Trimming cost V 3 bases and J 2 bases, with 12 bases left between them. CDR3 loop: CASSWATATYEQYF. The DNA of the CDR3 is TGTGCCAGCAGCTGGGCGACGGCAACCTACGAGCAGTACTTC.

The chain links TRBV5-1 to TRBJ2-2; TRBD1 agrees at 8 bases. CDR3 length: 15 amino acids. Germline CDR1 is SGHRS and CDR2 is YFSETQ. J gave up 4 bases and V 7 bases, and 9 bases lay outside the gene matches. The CDR3 protein is CASRSGGVGTGELFF. In DNA, the CDR3 is TGCGCCAGCCGTTCAGGGGGCGTTGGCACCGGGGAGCTGTTTTTT. Using reference TRBV5-1 and TRBJ2-2 for the parts outside the CDR3, the full variable domain is KAGVTQTPRYLIKTRGQQVTLSCSPISGHRSVSWYQQTPGQGLQFLFEYFSETQRNKGNFPGRFSGRQFSNSRSEMNVSTLELGDSALYLCASRSGGVGTGELFFGEGSRLTVL.

The V and J genes are TRBV6-5 and TRBJ2-7; 8 nucleotides align to TRBD2. This CDR3 contains 16 residues. CDR1 is MNHEY, CDR2 SVGAGI, per germline. Germline trimming cut 1 base from V and 0 bases from J; bases unmatched to any gene: 5. The CDR3 loop is CASSYFLREDSYEQYF. In DNA, the CDR3 is TGTGCCAGCAGTTACTTTTTGCGGGAGGACTCCTACGAGCAGTACTTC.

V is TRBV10-3 and J is TRBJ1-1, with 10 bases lining up with TRBD1. The CDR3 runs to 14 residues. J lost 4 bases, V lost 4 bases, and 3 bases had no gene match. CDR1 ENHRY and CDR2 SYGVKD come from the germline V gene. CDR3 protein: CAISGQGAITEAFF. The CDR3 DNA follows: TGTGCCATCAGTGGACAGGGGGCGATCACTGAAGCTTTCTTT.

The sample holds a few counts of this clone. The J gene is TRBJ2-7, the V gene TRBV5-1; 8 bases line up with TRBD2. Germline V gives CDR1 SGHRS, CDR2 YFSETQ. The CDR3 has 16 amino acids. Trimming cost V 4 bases and J 5 bases; bases outside gene matches: 14. CDR3 bases: TGCGCCAGCAGCCGCGGACTAGCCCCCTGGGAGGACGAGCAGTACTTC. It translates to CASSRGLAPWEDEQYF.

The J gene is TRBJ2-2, the V gene TRBV18; D perhaps matches TRBD2 (6 bases). From germline, CDR1 is KGHSH and CDR2 LQKENI. V lost 0 bases and J lost 4, with 18 bases in between. This CDR3 contains 18 residues. CDR3 amino acids: CASSPPGLNLGGTGELFF. The DNA for the CDR3 is TGTGCCAGCTCACCACCCGGACTGAATCTGGGGGGCACCGGGGAGCTGTTTTTT.

The chain recombines TRBV6-5 with TRBJ2-7, with 7 bases that match TRBD1. Germline CDR1 is MNHEY and CDR2 is SVGAGI. There are 15 residues in the CDR3. V was pared by 5 bases and J by 0 bases, with 7 bases of the junction left unmatched. The CDR3 DNA is TGTGCCAGCAGTACCAGGACAGGATTCTCCTACGAGCAGTACTTC. Translated, it gives CASSTRTGFSYEQYF.

This chain connects TRBV7-3 to TRBJ2-3; D gene uncertain. The germline gives CDR1 SGHTA, CDR2 FQGTGA. Deletions cut 1 base from V and 2 bases from J, with 16 bases between. The CDR3 consists of 17 residues. The chain's CDR3 is CASSLIFGGRNTDTQYF. CDR3 sequence (DNA): TGTGCCAGCAGCTTAATTTTCGGTGGGCGAAACACAGATACGCAGTATTTT.

V is TRBV5-1 and J is TRBJ1-2, with 7 bases aligning to TRBD1. From germline, CDR1 is SGHRS and CDR2 YFSETQ. This CDR3 comprises 14 residues. The V gene end was trimmed by 4 bases and the J gene end by 2 bases; junction bases not matched to a gene: 5. As DNA, the CDR3 is TGCGCCAGCAGCGAGGGACAGAAGAACTATGGCTACACCTTC. Translating gives CASSEGQKNYGYTF.

This chain uses TRBV9 with TRBJ2-7; 10 bases match TRBD1. This CDR3 comprises 15 residues. After removal of 4 bases from V and 3 bases from J, the junction contained 7 bases not matched to a gene. Germline V gene data show CDR1 as SGDLS and CDR2 as YYNGEE. The CDR3 sequence: CASSIGQGVDYEQYF. Here the CDR3 DNA reads TGTGCCAGCAGCATCGGACAGGGGGTGGACTACGAGCAGTACTTC.

This clone was recorded only once. The chain carries TRBV7-3 and TRBJ2-1; D call uncertain. The V gene's germline CDR1 is SGHTA and CDR2 FQGTGA. The CDR3 runs to 16 residues. V lost 1 base to trimming and J lost 0 bases, with 10 bases between them. CDR3 in amino acids: CASSLSPSPSYNEQFF. The CDR3 region has the DNA TGTGCCAGCAGCTTAAGTCCCAGTCCCTCCTACAATGAGCAGTTCTTC.

The gene calls are TRBV27 and TRBJ2-1, with D perhaps TRBD1 (6 bases). Germline CDR1 reads MNHEY; CDR2 reads SMNVEV (reference sequence). The V end lost 1 base, the J end lost 8 bases, and 12 bases lay between the germline ends. This CDR3 has 14 amino acids. The CDR3 is CASSLLVEGDEQFF. Here the CDR3 DNA reads TGTGCCAGCAGTTTATTGGTTGAGGGGGATGAGCAGTTCTTC.

This chain connects TRBV10-3 to TRBJ1-1; 9 bases line up with TRBD1. The junction had 3 bases not matched to a gene; V was cut back by 4 bases and J by 3 bases. Looked up from germline, CDR1 is ENHRY and CDR2 is SYGVKD. CDR3 length equals 14 residues. CDR3 sequence (DNA): TGTGCCATCAGTGCACAGGGGGCTGACACTGAAGCTTTCTTT. This encodes CAISAQGADTEAFF.

In this sample, this clone turned up once. The J gene is TRBJ2-7, the V gene TRBV9; D is perhaps TRBD2 (5 bases). Trimming pared 6 bases from V and 4 bases from J, leaving 23 bases between. The length of the CDR3 is 16 residues. Germline loops: CDR1 SGDLS, CDR2 YYNGEE. The CDR3 is CASTPRQAGSFYEQYF. The DNA of the CDR3 is TGTGCCAGCACCCCGCGGCAGGCTGGGAGTTTTTACGAGCAGTACTTC.

This clone has more than one count but fewer than ten. The chain links TRBV6-1 to TRBJ2-1; 11 bases agree with TRBD2. The CDR3 extends over 16 amino acids. The trim removed 0 bases at V and 4 bases at J, leaving 2 bases unmatched. CDR1 is MNHNS, CDR2 SASEGT, per germline. The CDR3 DNA is TGTGCCAGCAGTGAAGCGGGACTAGCGGTGTACAATGAGCAGTTCTTC. This codes for CASSEAGLAVYNEQFF.